This is a list of T cell receptor beta chains from one sample in a study of a mutant IDH1 vaccine in newly diagnosed glioma. The repertoire was sequenced with immunoSEQ multiplex PCR; TCRdb's copy has only in-frame clones and lacks some. Here the sample spans about 88,000 clones, roughly 87% being singletons. Sequencing used PBMCs, obtained from a glioma patient treated with radiotherapy, temozolomide or both. The receptor source for this set is a man in his forties with glioma. Some clones in this sample may be carry-over from other donors' samples. Each CDR3 is given with its conserved first and last residue. D genes are given only for firm matches. The size of a clone is reported for some rows only, either as once, few or many, or as a class for expanded clones.

j_call: TRBJ2-7
clone_size: NA
d_call: NA
v_call: TRBV6-5
cdr3_nt: TGTGCCAGCAGTTACTCGATTTCGGGTGGGTCCTACGAGCAGTACTTC
cdr3_aa: CASSYSISGGSYEQYF

j_call: TRBJ1-1
clone_size: NA
d_call: NA
v_call: TRBV14
cdr3_nt: TGTGCCAGCAGCCCGACCTTGAACACTGAAGCTTTCTTT
cdr3_aa: CASSPTLNTEAFF

j_call: TRBJ2-2
clone_size: NA
d_call: NA
v_call: TRBV4-2
cdr3_nt: TGTGCCAGCAGCCAAGATCAACGGGAGCTGTTTTTT
cdr3_aa: CASSQDQRELFF

j_call: TRBJ1-2
clone_size: NA
d_call: NA
v_call: TRBV6-6
cdr3_nt: TGTGCCAGCAGTTACTTTTCAGGTAGCGGCGGCGACACCTTC
cdr3_aa: CASSYFSGSGGDTF

j_call: TRBJ2-7
clone_size: NA
d_call: TRBD2
v_call: TRBV13
cdr3_nt: TGTGCCAGCAGCCCTGGGACTAGCGGGGGGACTAGGGAGCAGTACTTC
cdr3_aa: CASSPGTSGGTREQYF

j_call: TRBJ1-6
clone_size: NA
d_call: NA
v_call: TRBV5-1
cdr3_nt: TGCGCCAGCAGCTTGGAATGGGCCTATAATTCACCCCTCCACTTT
cdr3_aa: CASSLEWAYNSPLHF

j_call: TRBJ2-2
clone_size: NA
d_call: TRBD1
v_call: TRBV18
cdr3_nt: TGTGCCAGCTCAATCTCAATGACAGGGCAGACCGGGGAGCTGTTTTTT
cdr3_aa: CASSISMTGQTGELFF

j_call: TRBJ2-7
clone_size: NA
d_call: TRBD1
v_call: TRBV18
cdr3_nt: TGTGCCAGCTCACCAGGTCGACAGGGTCAGCGGGAGCAGTACTTC
cdr3_aa: CASSPGRQGQREQYF

j_call: TRBJ2-7
clone_size: NA
d_call: NA
v_call: TRBV19
cdr3_nt: TGTGCCAGTAGCTACCCAAGCTCCTACGAGCAGTACTTC
cdr3_aa: CASSYPSSYEQYF

j_call: TRBJ1-2
clone_size: NA
d_call: NA
v_call: TRBV29-1
cdr3_nt: TGCAGCGAAGGCAGGGTTACAGGAAGGTATGGCTACACCTTC
cdr3_aa: CSEGRVTGRYGYTF

j_call: TRBJ1-6
clone_size: NA
d_call: TRBD1
v_call: TRBV30
cdr3_nt: TGTGCCTGGAGTAGCGTGGGACAGGGGTTAAATTCACCCCTCCACTTT
cdr3_aa: CAWSSVGQGLNSPLHF

j_call: TRBJ1-1
clone_size: NA
d_call: NA
v_call: TRBV20-1
cdr3_nt: TGCAGTGCGAGGGGTTCTGAAGCTTTCTTT
cdr3_aa: CSARGSEAFF

j_call: TRBJ2-1
clone_size: NA
d_call: TRBD2
v_call: TRBV29-1
cdr3_nt: TGCAGCGCTTGGACTAGCGGGATCAATGAGCAGTTCTTC
cdr3_aa: CSAWTSGINEQFF

j_call: TRBJ2-3
clone_size: NA
d_call: TRBD1
v_call: TRBV4-2
cdr3_nt: TGTGCCAGCAGCCAGGAATTGGGACAGGTTAGCACAGATACGCAGTATTTT
cdr3_aa: CASSQELGQVSTDTQYF

j_call: TRBJ2-2
clone_size: NA
d_call: NA
v_call: TRBV12-5
cdr3_nt: TGTGCTAGTGGTTCGGGGGTCAGCGGGGAGCTGTTTTTT
cdr3_aa: CASGSGVSGELFF

j_call: TRBJ1-4
clone_size: NA
d_call: TRBD1
v_call: TRBV5-4
cdr3_nt: TGTGCCAGCAGCCAGACAGGGGAGCGGGCTAATGAAAAACTGTTTTTT
cdr3_aa: CASSQTGERANEKLFF

j_call: TRBJ2-2
clone_size: NA
d_call: NA
v_call: TRBV9
cdr3_nt: TGTGCCAGCAGCGTAGCTCCCGGGGAGCTGTTTTTT
cdr3_aa: CASSVAPGELFF

j_call: TRBJ2-2
clone_size: few
d_call: NA
v_call: TRBV10-2
cdr3_nt: TGCGCCAGCAGAGAGATGACCGTCACCGGGGAGCTGTTTTTT
cdr3_aa: CASREMTVTGELFF

j_call: TRBJ2-5
clone_size: NA
d_call: TRBD1
v_call: TRBV7-6
cdr3_nt: TGTGCCAGCAGCAAGACAGGGGGAGAGACCCAGTACTTC
cdr3_aa: CASSKTGGETQYF

j_call: TRBJ1-1
clone_size: NA
d_call: NA
v_call: TRBV5-1
cdr3_nt: TGCGCCAGCAGCTTGGGCAGGGGAAGAGCTTTCTTT
cdr3_aa: CASSLGRGRAFF

j_call: TRBJ1-1
clone_size: NA
d_call: NA
v_call: TRBV5-1
cdr3_nt: TGCGCCAGCACACCAGGACCGAACACTGAAGCTTTCTTT
cdr3_aa: CASTPGPNTEAFF

j_call: TRBJ2-7
clone_size: NA
d_call: NA
v_call: TRBV25-1
cdr3_nt: TGTGCCAGCAGTGCAGGATTAGGTGGGGGCGCCTACGAGCAGTACTTC
cdr3_aa: CASSAGLGGGAYEQYF

j_call: TRBJ2-1
clone_size: once
d_call: TRBD2
v_call: TRBV5-1
cdr3_nt: TGCGCCAGCAGGCCGGCAGCGGGGGCCTCCTACAATGAGCAGTTCTTC
cdr3_aa: CASRPAAGASYNEQFF

j_call: TRBJ2-7
clone_size: NA
d_call: TRBD1
v_call: TRBV4-2
cdr3_nt: TGTGCCAGCAGCCAAGAATATCGGACAGGGGGCCCCTACGAGCAGTACTTC
cdr3_aa: CASSQEYRTGGPYEQYF

j_call: TRBJ1-2
clone_size: NA
d_call: TRBD1
v_call: TRBV6-5
cdr3_nt: TGTGCCAGCAGGCCACAGGGGAGCAATGGCTACACCTTC
cdr3_aa: CASRPQGSNGYTF

j_call: TRBJ1-1
clone_size: NA
d_call: NA
v_call: TRBV5-1
cdr3_nt: TGCGCCAGCGGAAAAATGAACACTGAAGCTTTCTTT
cdr3_aa: CASGKMNTEAFF

j_call: TRBJ1-1
clone_size: NA
d_call: NA
v_call: TRBV5-1
cdr3_nt: TGCGCCAGCAGACGAGCGGGAACCAACACTGAAGCTTTCTTT
cdr3_aa: CASRRAGTNTEAFF

j_call: TRBJ1-2
clone_size: NA
d_call: TRBD1
v_call: TRBV29-1
cdr3_nt: TGCAGCTTCGGGACAGGCGGCTATGGCTACACCTTC
cdr3_aa: CSFGTGGYGYTF

j_call: TRBJ2-3
clone_size: NA
d_call: TRBD2
v_call: TRBV5-1
cdr3_nt: TGCGCCAGCAGCTTGAGTTCTAGCGGGGATAGCACAGATACGCAGTATTTT
cdr3_aa: CASSLSSSGDSTDTQYF

j_call: TRBJ2-1
clone_size: NA
d_call: NA
v_call: TRBV14
cdr3_nt: TGTGCCAGCACCCACCTTAATGAGCAGTTCTTC
cdr3_aa: CASTHLNEQFF

j_call: TRBJ1-1
clone_size: NA
d_call: NA
v_call: TRBV27
cdr3_nt: TGTGCCAGCAGACCAGTACAGGGCCCTGAAGCTTTCTTT
cdr3_aa: CASRPVQGPEAFF

j_call: TRBJ2-2
clone_size: NA
d_call: TRBD2
v_call: TRBV10-3
cdr3_nt: TGTGCCATCAGTGAGCCGACTAGCGGTGCGAACACCGGGGAGCTGTTTTTT
cdr3_aa: CAISEPTSGANTGELFF

j_call: TRBJ1-1
clone_size: NA
d_call: NA
v_call: TRBV7-9
cdr3_nt: TGTGCCAGCAGCTTAGAGGGTGCTGAAGCTTTCTTT
cdr3_aa: CASSLEGAEAFF

j_call: TRBJ2-3
clone_size: NA
d_call: NA
v_call: TRBV19
cdr3_nt: TGTGCCAGTAGTATTGCCTTTAGCACAGATACGCAGTATTTT
cdr3_aa: CASSIAFSTDTQYF

j_call: TRBJ2-6
clone_size: NA
d_call: NA
v_call: TRBV29-1
cdr3_nt: TGCAGCGTCGTACAGGGTTCTGGGGCCAACGTCCTGACTTTC
cdr3_aa: CSVVQGSGANVLTF

j_call: TRBJ2-5
clone_size: many
d_call: NA
v_call: TRBV4-1
cdr3_nt: TGCGCCAGCAGCCAAGGACAGGCTATGGGGCACAAAGAGACCCAGTACTTC
cdr3_aa: CASSQGQAMGHKETQYF